This is a list of T cell receptor beta chains from one sample in a study of blood T cell repertoires in COVID-19. The data were produced by immunoSEQ multiplex PCR, yet TCRdb's version contains in-frame clones alone and is incomplete. The sample has some 120,000 clones; roughly four fifths are singletons. The material sequenced was peripheral blood. The receptors come from a woman in her forties or fifties with acute or convalescent COVID-19. Each CDR3 is given with its conserved first and last residue.

j_call v_call cdr3_aa
TRBJ1-2 TRBV28 CASSIGGANYGYTF
TRBJ2-5 TRBV18 CASSPGTSLETQYF
TRBJ2-1 TRBV9 CASSVAPEREQFF
TRBJ2-3 TRBV5-1 CASSGAGADTQYF
TRBJ2-1 TRBV14 CASSRWEVQFF
TRBJ2-7 TRBV6-5 CASSSPGQGAYEQYF
TRBJ1-2 TRBV7-8 CASSLEDGHYGYTF
TRBJ2-7 TRBV7-9 CASSFSFVGEQYF
TRBJ1-2 TRBV11-2 CASSWAAGLDYGYTF
TRBJ2-4 TRBV5-1 CASSLEGQGSNIQYF
TRBJ2-1 TRBV11-3 CASSLNGIQPFF
TRBJ1-4 TRBV7-6 CASSTRQAGANEKLFF
TRBJ1-1 TRBV30 CAWSNSLNTEAFF
TRBJ2-3 TRBV5-1 CASRDGTPSTDTQYF
TRBJ1-1 TRBV5-1 CASSLSGEAEAFF
TRBJ2-3 TRBV30 CAWSVGGLAQYF
TRBJ1-1 TRBV10-2 CASSEFGRVTEAFF
TRBJ1-5 TRBV19 CASSIDRGNQPQHF
TRBJ1-3 TRBV27 CASKSLGLSGNTIYF
TRBJ2-1 TRBV11-2 CASSFSGGAHEQFF
TRBJ1-2 TRBV5-4 CASSALQGRGYTF
TRBJ2-5 TRBV29-1 CSVGGRGAAPQYF
TRBJ1-2 TRBV15 CATSPRDRGLYGYTF
TRBJ2-3 TRBV5-1 CASSPLAGASTDTQYF
TRBJ1-2 TRBV19 CASSISGTATWDYGYTF
TRBJ2-3 TRBV5-1 CASSLGLAVTDTQYF
TRBJ2-5 TRBV5-1 CASSLGLAGGKETQYF
TRBJ2-2 TRBV21-1 CASYYRPVRELFF
TRBJ2-2 TRBV5-5 CASSLQGSNTGELFF
TRBJ1-6 TRBV6-5 CASSYSSTVNSPLHF
TRBJ1-1 TRBV18 CASSRGQGWAFF
TRBJ1-2 TRBV3-1/TRBV3-2 CASSQLGQGNGYTF
TRBJ2-6 TRBV4-1 CASSQDPPGSGANVLTF
TRBJ1-4 TRBV30 CAWSVGYEKLFF
TRBJ2-1 TRBV7-9 CASGTGGNYNEQFF
TRBJ2-7 TRBV30 CAWSVRGLVRQQYF
TRBJ1-5 TRBV7-8 CASSLLQRNQPQHF
TRBJ2-3 TRBV7-9 CASSLAKGITDTQYF
TRBJ2-5 TRBV7-3 CASSPTSGGWETQYF
TRBJ2-1 TRBV27 CASSFPLRLLEQFF
TRBJ1-1 TRBV7-6 CASSLEQNTEAFF
TRBJ1-2 TRBV7-2 CASSRPGQGRGGYTF